This record looks at one TCR beta chain sequence and its context. Its antigen is as yet unknown. Constant-segment primers were used for 5'RACE, and the resulting TCR alpha and TCR beta cDNA libraries carried sample barcodes and UMIs. From the 5' RACE reads, TCRdb called clonotypes with MiXCR, one entry per CDR3 protein. There are 120,000 or so distinct CDR3 sequences in the sample; less than 6.5% occur only once, and approximately 2% lies in the top ten. V lost 0 bases to trimming and J lost 4 bases, with 10 bases between them. Per germline, CDR1 SGHRS and CDR2 YFSETQ. The length of the CDR3 is 14 residues. The sample originates from a study of T-cell memory formation after mild COVID-19. General study points: SARS-CoV-2 specificity was not confirmed for second-wave clones peaking on day 37. There was a balanced CD4/CD8 profile in clones contracting day 15 to 85, and later expanders leaned CD4+. CD8+ contracting clones occupied EMRA, while CD4+ ones occupied mainly CM and EM.

The sample was PBMCs or a T cell subset sorted from them (not recorded which). The origin of this receptor is an adult woman who had mild COVID-19 (a few samples of this study predate the infection). Cell type and time point are not known. V usage is TRBV5-1 and J usage is TRBJ2-5, with D hard to call. Here the CDR3 reads CASSLGLELETQYF. The CDR3 bases are TGCGCCAGCAGCTTGGGACTCGAGCTAGAGACCCAGTACTTC.